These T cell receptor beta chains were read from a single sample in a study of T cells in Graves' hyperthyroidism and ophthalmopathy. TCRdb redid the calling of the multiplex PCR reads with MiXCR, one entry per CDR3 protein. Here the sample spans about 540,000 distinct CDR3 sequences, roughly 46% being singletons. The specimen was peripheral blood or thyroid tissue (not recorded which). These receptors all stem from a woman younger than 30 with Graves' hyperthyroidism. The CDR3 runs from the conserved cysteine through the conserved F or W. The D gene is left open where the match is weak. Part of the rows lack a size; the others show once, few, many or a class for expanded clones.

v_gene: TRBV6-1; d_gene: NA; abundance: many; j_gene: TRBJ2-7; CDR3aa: CASSPTTLSSYEQYF; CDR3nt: TGTGCCAGCAGCCCTACGACGTTGAGCTCCTACGAGCAGTACTTC
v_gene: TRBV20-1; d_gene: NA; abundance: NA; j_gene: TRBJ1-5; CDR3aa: CSVQGVNNQPQHF; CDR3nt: TGCAGCGTCCAGGGAGTTAACAATCAGCCCCAGCATTTT
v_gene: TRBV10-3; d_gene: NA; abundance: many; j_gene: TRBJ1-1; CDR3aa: CAIRGGMNTEAFF; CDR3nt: TGTGCCATCAGAGGGGGAATGAACACTGAAGCTTTCTTT
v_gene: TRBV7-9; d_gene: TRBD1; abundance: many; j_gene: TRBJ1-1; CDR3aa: CASSLGGDRRNTEAFF; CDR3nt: TGTGCCAGCAGCTTAGGGGGGGACAGGCGCAACACTGAAGCTTTCTTT
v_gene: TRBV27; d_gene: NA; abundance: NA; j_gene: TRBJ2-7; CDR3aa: CASSLSWAESSYEQYF; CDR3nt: TGTGCCAGCAGTTTAAGTTGGGCGGAGAGCTCCTACGAGCAGTACTTC
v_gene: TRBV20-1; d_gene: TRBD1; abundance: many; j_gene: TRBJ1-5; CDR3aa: CSARTGGQPQHF; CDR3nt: TGCAGTGCTCGGACAGGGGGTCAGCCCCAGCATTTT
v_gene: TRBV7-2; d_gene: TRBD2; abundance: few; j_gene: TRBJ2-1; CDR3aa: CASSARTSGRVEQFF; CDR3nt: TGTGCCAGCAGCGCCCGGACTAGCGGGAGGGTTGAGCAGTTCTTC
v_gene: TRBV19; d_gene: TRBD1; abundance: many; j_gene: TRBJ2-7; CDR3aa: CASSIGGQGREQYF; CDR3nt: TGTGCCAGTAGTATAGGCGGACAGGGGCGCGAGCAGTACTTC
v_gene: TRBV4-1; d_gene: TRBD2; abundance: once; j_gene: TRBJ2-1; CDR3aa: CASRRLAGNDEQFF; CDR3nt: TGCGCCAGCCGACGACTAGCGGGGAACGATGAGCAGTTCTTC
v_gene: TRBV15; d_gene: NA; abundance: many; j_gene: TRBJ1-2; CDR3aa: CATNLDSSYGYTF; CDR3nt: TGTGCCACCAACCTGGACAGTTCCTATGGCTACACCTTC
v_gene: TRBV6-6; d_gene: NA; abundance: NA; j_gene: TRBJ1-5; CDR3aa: CATSPMNSNQPQHF; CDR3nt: TGTGCCACCTCCCCCATGAATAGCAATCAGCCCCAGCATTTT
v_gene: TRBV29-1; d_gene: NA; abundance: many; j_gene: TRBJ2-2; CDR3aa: CSARDSTGELFF; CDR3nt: TGCAGCGCGCGGGACAGCACCGGGGAGCTGTTTTTT
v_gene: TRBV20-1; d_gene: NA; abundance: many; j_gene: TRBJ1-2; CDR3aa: CSARGPPAIGYTF; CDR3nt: TGCAGTGCTAGAGGACCTCCCGCTATTGGCTACACCTTC
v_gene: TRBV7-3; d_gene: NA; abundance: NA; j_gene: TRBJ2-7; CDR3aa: CASSPQTNGGAGEQYF; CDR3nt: TGTGCCAGCAGCCCCCAGACTAATGGGGGAGCCGGGGAGCAGTACTTC
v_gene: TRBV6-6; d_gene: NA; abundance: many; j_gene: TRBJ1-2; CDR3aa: CASSGTTGTYGYTF; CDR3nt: TGTGCCAGCAGTGGTACAACAGGGACCTATGGCTACACCTTC
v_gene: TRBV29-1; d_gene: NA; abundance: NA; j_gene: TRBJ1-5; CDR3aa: CSVELAVGEGGGQPQHF; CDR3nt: TGCAGCGTTGAACTAGCGGTGGGTGAGGGGGGCGGACAGCCCCAGCATTTT
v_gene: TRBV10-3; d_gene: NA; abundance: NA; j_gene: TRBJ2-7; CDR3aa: CAIMGAGTFYEQYF; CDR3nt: TGTGCCATCATGGGCGCGGGAACTTTCTACGAGCAGTACTTC
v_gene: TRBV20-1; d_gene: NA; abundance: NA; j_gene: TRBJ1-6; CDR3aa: CSARPTGPGASSYNSPLHF; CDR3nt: TGCAGTGCTAGACCGACAGGTCCGGGGGCAAGCTCCTATAATTCACCCCTCCACTTT
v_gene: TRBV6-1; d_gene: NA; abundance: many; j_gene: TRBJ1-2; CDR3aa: CASSDRGANYGYTF; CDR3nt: TGTGCCAGCAGTGACAGGGGAGCTAACTATGGCTACACCTTC
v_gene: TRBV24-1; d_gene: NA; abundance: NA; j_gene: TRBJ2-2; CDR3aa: CANSGTGELFF; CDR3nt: TGTGCCAATAGCGGAACCGGGGAGCTGTTTTTT
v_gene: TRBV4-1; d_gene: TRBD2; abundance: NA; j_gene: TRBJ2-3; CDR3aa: CASSQEVGLAGVGTQYF; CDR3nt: TGCGCCAGCAGCCAAGAGGTGGGACTAGCGGGAGTAGGTACGCAGTATTTT
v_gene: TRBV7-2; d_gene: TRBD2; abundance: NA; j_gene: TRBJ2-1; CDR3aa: CASSLAAGTSSNEQFF; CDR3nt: TGTGCCAGCAGCCTTGCGGCCGGGACTAGCTCCAATGAGCAGTTCTTC
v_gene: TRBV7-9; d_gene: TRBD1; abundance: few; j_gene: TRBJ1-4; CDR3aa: CASSPPDRGRGKLFF; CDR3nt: TGTGCCAGCAGTCCCCCTGACAGGGGGCGAGGAAAACTGTTTTTT
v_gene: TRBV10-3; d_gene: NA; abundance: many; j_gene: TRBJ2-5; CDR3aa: CAISEGGSPYQETQYF; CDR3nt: TGTGCCATCAGTGAAGGGGGGTCCCCGTACCAAGAGACCCAGTACTTC
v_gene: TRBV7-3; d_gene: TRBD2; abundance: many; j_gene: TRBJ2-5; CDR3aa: CASSRTSGRGQETQYF; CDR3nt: TGTGCCAGCAGCCGGACTAGCGGGAGGGGGCAAGAGACCCAGTACTTC
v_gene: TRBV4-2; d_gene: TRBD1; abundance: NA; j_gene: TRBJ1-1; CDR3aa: CASSEGDRRTEAFF; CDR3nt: TGTGCCAGCAGCGAAGGGGACAGGCGGACTGAAGCTTTCTTT
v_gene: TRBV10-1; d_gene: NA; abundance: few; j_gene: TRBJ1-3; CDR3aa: CASILGVLSGNTIYF; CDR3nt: TGCGCCAGCATCCTCGGGGTTTTATCTGGAAACACCATATATTTT
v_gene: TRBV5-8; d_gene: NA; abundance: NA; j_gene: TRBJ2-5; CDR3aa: CASSLGTFQGSAQGQETQYF; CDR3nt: TGTGCCAGCAGCTTGGGGACTTTTCAGGGCAGCGCACAGGGACAAGAGACCCAGTACTTC
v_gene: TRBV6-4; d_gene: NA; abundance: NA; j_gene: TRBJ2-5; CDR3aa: CASSDGGAETQYF; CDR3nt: TGTGCCAGCAGTGACGGGGGGGCCGAGACCCAGTACTTC
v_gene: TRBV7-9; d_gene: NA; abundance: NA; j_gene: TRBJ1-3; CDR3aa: CASSLEGSLGYTIYF; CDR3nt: TGTGCCAGCAGCTTAGAGGGATCCCTGGGCTACACCATATATTTT
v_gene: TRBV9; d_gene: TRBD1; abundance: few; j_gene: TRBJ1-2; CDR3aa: CASSHLQGNYGYTF; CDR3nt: TGTGCCAGCAGCCATTTACAGGGGAACTATGGCTACACCTTC
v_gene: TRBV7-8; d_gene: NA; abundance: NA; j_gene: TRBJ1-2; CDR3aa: CASRKGGGDGYTF; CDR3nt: TGTGCCAGCAGGAAAGGGGGAGGAGATGGCTACACCTTC
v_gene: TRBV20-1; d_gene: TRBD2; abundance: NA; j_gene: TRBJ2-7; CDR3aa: CSARLPSGISGEQYF; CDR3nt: TGCAGTGCTAGGTTGCCTAGCGGCATCTCGGGGGAGCAGTACTTC
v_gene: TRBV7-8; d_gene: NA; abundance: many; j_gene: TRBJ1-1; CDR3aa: CASSLEPWTEAFF; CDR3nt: TGTGCCAGCAGCTTAGAGCCGTGGACTGAAGCTTTCTTT